This T cell receptor (beta chain) originates from a study of T-cell reconstitution after alpha-beta-depleted transplantation in children. Study outcomes and limitations: Reportedly, alpha-beta T cells present about two months post-transplant originated from several hundred expanded clones of graft origin.

Unique molecular identifiers tagged the TCRbeta library. Each CDR3 protein gets one entry after TCRdb re-called the PCR reads with MiXCR. Here the sample spans approximately 32,000 distinct CDR3 sequences, 5% to 7% being singletons. The CDR3 length is 16 residues. V lost 1 base and J 0 bases, leaving 10 bases between the germline ends. Germline V gene sequence: CDR1 SGHDN, CDR2 FVKESK. This clonotype occurred many times. Its antigen remains unknown. Sequenced material: peripheral blood, taken 60 days after TCRalphabeta/CD19-depleted stem cell transplant. The rearrangement uses TRBV14 and TRBJ2-1; a weak D match, TRBD2 (5 bases). The sequence came from a child in the first two years of life who had a stem cell transplant for acute myeloid leukemia, so the T cells may come from the graft donor. This CDR3 reads CASSQVSGSSYNEQFF. DNA of the CDR3: TGTGCCAGCAGCCAAGTCTCTGGGAGCTCCTACAATGAGCAGTTCTTC.